The 18 T cell receptor beta chains given below trace back to one sample, sequenced in a study of cytomegalovirus exposure and HLA in healthy donors. PCR used 60 Vbeta primers and 13 Jbeta primers. Only in-frame clones appear in the TCRdb table, and some are missing; sequencing was by immunoSEQ multiplex PCR. There are 100,000 or so clones in the sample; 76% occur only once, and around 5.3% lies in the top ten. Sequenced material: PBMCs. Receptors were obtained from a man younger than 45 in good health and CMV-seropositive.

The chain uses TRBV11-1 and TRBJ1-2, with D possibly being TRBD1 (5 bases). The germline V gene encodes CDR1 SGHAT and CDR2 FQDESV (reference sequence). The CDR3 spans 15 residues. V was cut by 5 bases and J by 7 bases, with 20 bases left in between. CDR3 region: CASSPSTGGRGGYTF. The CDR3 region has the DNA TGTGCCAGCAGCCCCTCTACTGGGGGGAGAGGTGGCTACACCTTC.

The rearrangement uses TRBV5-1 and TRBJ2-6, with D maybe TRBD1 (5 bases). Germline V CDR1 and CDR2: SGHRS, YFSETQ. Trimming removed 2 bases at V and 0 bases at J, with 6 bases between. The CDR3 is made up of 15 amino acids. The DNA of the CDR3 is TGCGCCAGCAGCTTAGGGGCCTCTGGGGCCAACGTCCTGACTTTC. It codes for CASSLGASGANVLTF.

The chain joins TRBV27 to TRBJ2-1; 9 bases are shared with TRBD2. Germline V lookup: CDR1 MNHEY, CDR2 SMNVEV (reference sequence). This CDR3 is 15 amino acids long. After removal of 3 bases from V and 4 bases from J, the junction contained 4 bases not matched to a gene. The CDR3 region has the DNA TGTGCCAGCAGTTTTGGCCTAGCGGGGTACAATGAGCAGTTCTTC. The encoded protein is CASSFGLAGYNEQFF.

The sample holds a few counts of this clone. This rearrangement joins TRBV30 to TRBJ1-1; D remains ambiguous. The CDR3 is 12 amino acids. V was clipped by 0 bases and J by 5 bases, with 7 bases between them. Germline CDR1 GTSNPN, CDR2 SVGIG (reference sequence). The CDR3 DNA follows: TGTGCCTGGAGTGTGGCGGAGACTGAAGCTTTCTTT. Its protein is CAWSVAETEAFF.

The genes are TRBV7-9 and TRBJ2-4; D is ambiguous. Per germline, CDR1 SEHNR and CDR2 FQNEAQ (reference sequence). The CDR3 extends over 15 amino acids. Trimming cost V 5 bases and J 0 bases, with 11 bases left between them. The CDR3 spells CASSVGALAKNIQYF. The CDR3 DNA reads TGTGCCAGCAGCGTCGGTGCTCTAGCCAAAAACATTCAGTACTTC.

This clone was seen a few times. The V and J genes are TRBV9 and TRBJ2-1; tentatively, D is TRBD2 (6 bases). V lost 2 bases to trimming and J lost 4 bases, with 10 bases between them. CDR3 size: 14 residues. Germline V lookup: CDR1 SGDLS, CDR2 YYNGEE. The CDR3 nucleotides read TGTGCCAGCAGCGTTACGGGACTTTACAATGAGCAGTTCTTC. This sequence encodes CASSVTGLYNEQFF. The full variable domain, completed using reference TRBV9 and TRBJ2-1, is DSGVTQTPKHLITATGQRVTLRCSPRSGDLSVYWYQQSLDQGLQFLIQYYNGEERAKGNILERFSAQQFPDLHSELNLSSLELGDSALYFCASSVTGLYNEQFFGPGTRLTVL.

In its sample, this clone was seen a few times. This chain connects TRBV28 to TRBJ1-4; D perhaps matches TRBD1 (5 bases). Germline CDR1 is MDHEN and CDR2 is SYDVKM. V was pared by 2 bases and J by 8 bases, with 12 bases between. CDR3 length: 14 residues. This CDR3 is CASSLQAAGEKLFF. The CDR3 region has the DNA TGTGCCAGCAGTTTACAGGCAGCAGGGGAAAAACTGTTTTTT.

Remarks on this clone: Other DNA variants within this sample encode the same CDR3. This rearrangement joins TRBV11-2 to TRBJ2-2; TRBD1 matches 10 bases. V lost 3 bases and J lost 3; bases outside the gene matches: 1. This CDR3 has 15 amino acids. Germline CDR1 SGHAT, CDR2 FQNNGV. The chain's CDR3 is CASSLGTGDTGELFF. CDR3 sequence (DNA): TGTGCCAGCAGCTTGGGGACAGGGGACACCGGGGAGCTGTTTTTT.

A few counts support this clone. The V and J genes are TRBV2 and TRBJ1-5; D remains ambiguous. V lost 6 bases, J lost 6 bases, and 6 bases lay in between. The CDR3 runs to 11 residues. The germline CDR1 and CDR2 sequences are SNHLY and FYNNEI. The CDR3 DNA follows: TGTGCCAGCAGACTAGGTCAGCCCCAGCATTTT. This sequence encodes CASRLGQPQHF.

The chain joins TRBV9 to TRBJ2-3; the D gene is possibly TRBD2 (6 bases). Germline V gene lookup returns CDR1 SGDLS and CDR2 YYNGEE. The CDR3 totals 15 residues. V dropped 4 bases and J dropped 0 bases, with 12 bases sitting between them. CDR3 DNA sequence: TGTGCCAGCAGCCCTCGCGGGGCTAGCACAGATACGCAGTATTTT. Its translation is CASSPRGASTDTQYF.

V and J are TRBV25-1 and TRBJ1-1, with a weak D call TRBD1 (5 bases). The V end was cut by 3 bases, the J end by 9 bases, with 11 bases between. The CDR3 covers 12 residues. Looked up from germline, CDR1 is MGHDK and CDR2 is SYGVNS. The CDR3 is CASSEVKGKAFF. The CDR3 DNA is TGTGCCAGCAGTGAGGTAAAGGGGAAAGCTTTCTTT.

The rearrangement uses TRBV19 and TRBJ1-2; the match to TRBD1 covers 9 bases. The CDR3 is made up of 13 amino acids. Germline lookup yields CDR1 LNHDA and CDR2 SQIVND (reference sequence). V lost 11 bases to trimming and J lost 6 bases; unmatched junction nucleotides: 10. This CDR3 reads CAVPGQGLDGYTF. Written as DNA, the CDR3 is TGTGCCGTTCCGGGACAGGGCCTCGATGGCTACACCTTC.

This clone came up once. The rearrangement links TRBV29-1 to TRBJ1-1, with a tentative D call TRBD1 (6 bases). Germline V lookup: CDR1 SQVTM, CDR2 ANQGSEA. The CDR3 covers 13 residues. V lost 5 bases, J lost 0 bases, and 10 bases lay in between. CDR3 bases: TGCAGCGTTTGGGGACAAATGAACACTGAAGCTTTCTTT. Residues: CSVWGQMNTEAFF.

The chain is built from TRBV5-1 and TRBJ1-1, with D possibly TRBD1 on 5 matching bases. V lost 0 bases and J lost 1, with 7 bases in between. The length of the CDR3 is 14 residues. Germline CDR1 SGHRS, CDR2 YFSETQ. The CDR3 bases are TGCGCCAGCAGCTTGGGGGGCGAGAACACTGAAGCTTTCTTT. Amino acid sequence: CASSLGGENTEAFF.

The chain employs TRBV19 and TRBJ1-5; D possibly corresponds to TRBD1 (6 bases). Germline lookup yields CDR1 LNHDA and CDR2 SQIVND (reference sequence). This CDR3 has 14 residues. Trimming pared 7 bases from V and 5 bases from J, leaving 15 bases between. The CDR3 nucleotides read TGTGCCAGTACCACAGGGATGGGGGATCAGCCCCAGCATTTT. This gives the protein CASTTGMGDQPQHF.

This chain connects TRBV7-2 to TRBJ2-3, with D possibly being TRBD1 (6 bases). Trimming pared 0 bases from V and 2 bases from J, leaving 12 bases between. CDR1 is SGHTA, CDR2 FQGNSA, per germline. CDR3 size: 16 residues. The CDR3 sequence is CASSLAPWTDTDTQYF. Written as DNA, the CDR3 is TGTGCCAGCAGCTTAGCCCCTTGGACAGACACAGATACGCAGTATTTT.

The chain links TRBV5-6 to TRBJ2-5; D possibly corresponds to TRBD1 (5 bases). V was shortened by 2 bases and J by 1 base, with 12 bases between the two germline ends. Germline CDR1 is SGHDT and CDR2 is YYEEEE. The CDR3 runs 15 residues. In DNA form, the CDR3 reads TGTGCCAGCAGCTTACGCGGACATATCCAAGAGACCCAGTACTTC. Translation: CASSLRGHIQETQYF.

Here the CDR3 DNA reads TGTGCCAGCAGTCCCCAGGGGGGACTAGCGGTTGAGCAGTTCTTC. This translates into CASSPQGGLAVEQFF. This rearrangement joins TRBV27 to TRBJ2-1; the match to TRBD2 covers 11 bases. Germline CDR1 is MNHEY and CDR2 is SMNVEV (reference sequence). J lost 9 bases, V lost 5 bases, and 9 bases had no gene match. CDR3 length: 15 residues.